Listed here are 5 T cell receptor beta chains from one sample, sequenced in a study of regulatory T cells in long-lasting Graves disease. Noted time point: newly diagnosed GD, antithyroid drugs for less than 3 months. There was RNA extracted from PBMCs, and the TCR library was made from it. Library construction for TCR beta used iRepertoire HTBI primers and Arm-PCR of CDR3 regions. Via MiXCR, TCRdb re-called the multiplex PCR reads, giving one row per CDR3 protein. The data hold 530,000 or so distinct CDR3 sequences, with 15% to 20% observed a single time. These data also featured in a second study, about T cells in Graves' hyperthyroidism and ophthalmopathy.

The source material was peripheral blood mononuclear cells (PBMCs), sampled at new diagnosis, from a patient treated with antithyroid drugs. These receptors were taken from a man aged 18 to 29 with Graves disease.

The table lists this clonotype with a few counts. The chain joins TRBV10-3 to TRBJ2-5, with TRBD1 as a possible D gene (5 bases). From germline, CDR1 is ENHRY and CDR2 SYGVKD. Trimming removed 0 bases at V and 5 bases at J, with 10 bases between. The CDR3 consists of 14 residues. The DNA for the CDR3 is TGTGCCATCAGTGAGTCGGCAGGGATGGAGACCCAGTACTTC. Protein sequence: CAISESAGMETQYF.

This clonotype has a count of ten or more. This chain links TRBV20-1 with TRBJ2-5; D may be TRBD2 (6 bases). The V end lost 0 bases, the J end lost 5 bases, and 13 bases lay between the germline ends. This CDR3 has 14 residues. Germline loops: CDR1 DFQATT, CDR2 SNEGSKA (reference sequence). CDR3 in amino acids: CSAREPTRGETQYF. For the CDR3, the DNA is TGCAGTGCTAGAGAGCCCACCCGGGGGGAGACCCAGTACTTC.

This clonotype turned up a few times. The gene calls are TRBV12-3 or TRBV12-4 and TRBJ1-1, with D perhaps TRBD1 (5 bases). With 10 bases removed from V and 2 bases from J, the gap between germline ends came to 17 bases. The CDR3 spans 14 residues. The CDR3 DNA reads as TGTGCCAACAGAACCCGGGGCCAAAACACTGAAGCTTTCTTT. This sequence encodes CANRTRGQNTEAFF.

The table lists this clonotype with a few counts. The genes are TRBV20-1 and TRBJ2-1, with 9 nucleotides matching TRBD2. Germline V lookup: CDR1 DFQATT, CDR2 SNEGSKA (reference sequence). The CDR3 sequence is 15 residues long. Trimming removed 6 bases from V and 5 bases from J; junction bases left unmatched: 11. CDR3 loop: CSADPTSGTHNEQFF. CDR3 nucleotide sequence: TGCAGTGCCGACCCGACTAGCGGTACTCACAATGAGCAGTTCTTC.

This clonotype has a count of ten or more. The chain has TRBV12-3 or TRBV12-4 and TRBJ2-1, with no clear D. The CDR3 is made up of 14 amino acids. With 6 bases removed from V and 1 base from J, the gap between germline ends came to 10 bases. CDR3 sequence reads: CASRTVESYNEQFF. In nucleotides, the CDR3 is TGTGCCAGCAGAACGGTGGAGTCCTACAATGAGCAGTTCTTC.